This TCR beta chain came from a study of blood T cells in healthy people across ages (dated by TCRdb to the mid-2010s). About the study as a whole: In model experiments, roughly one uniquely barcoded TCR beta cDNA molecule per two T cells was captured by template switching. Using deep sequencing normalized with unique cDNA molecular identifiers, the study measured how TCR beta repertoire diversity changes with age. The donors were divided into four age groups: young (average around 16 years), middle-aged (approximately 39), aged (about 61) and long-lived (approximately 74). Donors of different ages were randomly distributed across sequencing lanes to avoid experimental bias. Two additional independent replicas of 1 million unique cDNA reads from the same blood draw were analyzed for two donors (one aged 18 to 30 and one aged 80 or older). Overall results and qualifications from the work: As age increased, observed TCR beta diversity per million T cells dropped in a roughly linear way, and a significant reduction was already evident by age about 40. Because the CMV infection status of the donors was unknown, age-related changes in expanded clonotypes may potentially have been confounded. Observed TCR beta diversity correlated strongly with the percentage of naive T cells measured by flow cytometry. Compared with the aged group, the long-lived group had more naive CD4+ T cells, fewer expanded clones and increased TCR diversity, suggesting age selection. Estimates of total diversity based on one million sequenced T cells were regarded as lower bounds and as underestimates. Since profiling was done on bulk unsorted PBMCs, naive and antigen-experienced compartments could not be conclusively compared.

Systemically healthy Caucasian individuals from Russia, 35 to 40 in total and aged about 6 to 90 years, were included as donors. Each donor gave around 9 milliliters of peripheral blood, collected into EDTA-treated Vacutainer tubes. Ficoll-Paque density-gradient centrifugation was used to isolate PBMCs, with at least 6.5 million per sample. Total RNA, at least 6 micrograms per sample, was extracted from PBMCs with Trizol reagent. For every donor, flow cytometry on a PBMC aliquot measured the percentage of naive CD45RAhigh/CD27high T cells. Library preparation used 5' RACE. Sequencer: Illumina HiSeq 2500. A second roughly 6 to 12 cycle PCR used a sample-barcoded 5' primer and a J-beta primer mix. A template-switch 5' adaptor carrying 12 random nucleotides introduced a unique molecular identifier onto each TCR beta cDNA molecule. At least 3 million CDR3-containing paired-end reads were obtained from each sample. All of the RNA was converted into first-strand cDNA using the Mint cDNA synthesis kit, with a TRBC-specific oligonucleotide serving as the primer. Following uracil-DNA glycosylase treatment, all cDNA underwent a first 18-cycle PCR with the universal primers M1SS and BC2_uni_R. Turning to the authors' computational methods: Each sample was normalized by randomly selecting 1 million high-quality reads, each carrying a distinct molecular identifier. Instead of being binned into consensus sequences, reads with shared molecular identifiers were discarded. MiTCR, set to a Q25 quality threshold and the strictest error-elimination algorithm, was used for CDR3 identification, clonotype clustering and error correction. Lower-bound total TCR beta diversity was estimated with a nonparametric unseen species model using Euler transformation. In-frame beta chains were kept once TCRdb had trimmed the public reads at Q25 with fastp and called clones with MiXCR. Merged by CDR3 protein, the rows form single entries marked with the most common genes and DNA. None of the V and J calls come from the authors' own analysis; TCRdb made them. Present in this sample are 1.5 million to 2 million distinct CDR3 sequences, 28% of which were seen just once. 7.7% of the sample lies in the top ten.

Comment on this clonotype: Its cognate antigen has yet to be identified. Base quality data are lacking; no much larger clone is found one base away.

The germline V gene (reference sequence) yields DFQATT for CDR1 and SNEGSKA for CDR2. Cut back by 0 bases and 0 bases, the V and J ends lie 18 bases apart. The CDR3, from cysteine to phenylalanine, totals 17 residues. The sequence is cut down to CDR3 DNA, 51 bases in frame from base 1. The sample taken for sequencing was blood. This sequence was found in a woman aged 25 to 39 in good health. The chain joins TRBV20-1 to TRBJ2-7, with a tentative D gene TRBD1 over 8 matching bases. The CDR3 protein: CSARDIVTGGGSYEQYF. The nucleotide sequence is TGCAGTGCTAGAGATATTGTTACAGGGGGGGGCTCCTACGAGCAGTACTTC.